These 25 T cell receptor beta chains were sequenced from one sample in a study of blood T cell repertoires in COVID-19. Some clones are missing from TCRdb's copy, which holds only in-frame ones; the method was immunoSEQ multiplex PCR. In the table there are about 240,000 clones, about 84% of which are singletons. Sequenced material: peripheral blood. These receptors came from a man aged 80 or over with acute or convalescent COVID-19.

V and J are TRBV5-1 and TRBJ2-7; tentatively, D is TRBD2 (5 bases). With 0 bases removed from V and 3 bases from J, the gap between germline ends came to 13 bases. The CDR3 is made up of 15 amino acids. CDR1 is SGHRS and CDR2 is YFSETQ in the germline V gene. The CDR3 reads CASSLAGSHIYEQYF. CDR3 in DNA: TGCGCCAGCAGCTTGGCGGGATCCCACATCTACGAGCAGTACTTC.

The chain combines TRBV7-9 with TRBJ1-6; 7 nucleotides line up with TRBD1. CDR3 size: 17 residues. From germline, CDR1 is SEHNR and CDR2 FQNEAQ (reference sequence). Trimming removed 5 bases from V and 5 bases from J; junction bases left unmatched: 12. CDR3 sequence: CASSTLQGPTNNSPLHF. CDR3 in DNA: TGTGCCAGCAGCACCTTACAGGGGCCGACCAATAATTCACCCCTCCACTTT.

V usage is TRBV5-6 and J usage is TRBJ1-2, with 12 bases that match TRBD1. CDR1 and CDR2 (germline): SGHDT, YYEEEE. The CDR3 has 15 residues. V lost 4 bases to trimming and J lost 8 bases; unmatched junction nucleotides: 9. CDR3 DNA sequence: TGTGCCAGCAGCCTAGGGACAGGGGGCGCTTGGGGCTACACCTTC. It is translated as CASSLGTGGAWGYTF.

This rearrangement joins TRBV4-1 to TRBJ1-3, with D hard to call. V lost 0 bases to trimming and J lost 5 bases, with 17 bases between them. CDR3 length equals 17 residues. Germline assignment: CDR1 MGHRA and CDR2 YSYEKL. CDR3 sequence: CASSQDQGGRLRNTIYF. Here the CDR3 DNA reads TGCGCCAGCAGCCAAGATCAAGGTGGGCGTCTGAGAAACACCATATATTTT.

V and J are TRBV5-1 and TRBJ2-5; TRBD1 matches at 7 bases. V was clipped by 3 bases and J by 5 bases; unmatched bases: 7. Germline values: CDR1 SGHRS, CDR2 YFSETQ. The CDR3 is 14 amino acids. The CDR3 DNA reads TGCGCCAGCAGCTCGGGACAGCCGACGGAGACCCAGTACTTC. Translated: CASSSGQPTETQYF.

The CDR3 DNA is TGTGCCAGTACTGAGGACAGCCGGTTGAGCAATCAGCCCCAGCATTTT. Protein product: CASTEDSRLSNQPQHF. V is TRBV19 and J is TRBJ1-5, with D maybe TRBD1 (6 bases). There are 16 residues in the CDR3. Germline loops: CDR1 LNHDA, CDR2 SQIVND (reference sequence). Trimming cost V 7 bases and J 1 base, with 17 bases left between them.

This clone was seen just once. V is TRBV5-1 and J is TRBJ1-2, with 7 bases matching TRBD1. The CDR3 is made up of 13 amino acids. Trimming cost V 7 bases and J 4 bases; bases outside gene matches: 7. Looked up from germline, CDR1 is SGHRS and CDR2 is YFSETQ. CDR3 bases: TGCGCCAGCGCCCCCCAGGGGGTCTATGGCTACACCTTC. It codes for CASAPQGVYGYTF.

This sequence joins TRBV6-5 and TRBJ1-2, with D unclear. CDR1 and CDR2 from the germline V gene are MNHEY and SVGAGI. V was clipped by 2 bases and J by 2 bases, with 6 bases between them. This CDR3 region has 13 residues. The CDR3, as DNA: TGTGCCAGCAGTTACGGGCAGAACTATGGCTACACCTTC. Protein product: CASSYGQNYGYTF.

The chain links TRBV2 to TRBJ2-7; possible D gene TRBD1, 6 bases. Germline values: CDR1 SNHLY, CDR2 FYNNEI. There are 13 residues in the CDR3. V was pared by 6 bases and J by 3 bases, with 12 bases between. The CDR3 loop is CASRDSAYYEQYF. The DNA for the CDR3 is TGTGCCAGCAGGGACAGCGCATACTACGAGCAGTACTTC.

The chain employs TRBV9 and TRBJ1-1; tentative D call: TRBD1 (5 bases). Germline-derived CDR1 and CDR2 are SGDLS and YYNGEE. The CDR3 runs 16 residues. Trimming left V 0 bases short and J 0 bases short, with 12 bases between. The CDR3: CASSVDPGLLNTEAFF. In DNA, the CDR3 is TGTGCCAGCAGCGTAGACCCAGGGCTATTGAACACTGAAGCTTTCTTT.

The chain carries TRBV16 and TRBJ1-5; the D is unclear. CDR3 length equals 16 residues. Germline loops: CDR1 KGHSY, CDR2 FQNENV. V lost 0 bases, J lost 1 base, and 10 bases lay in between. The CDR3 sequence: CASSQSHRGSNQPQHF. Written as DNA, the CDR3 is TGTGCCAGCAGCCAATCTCATCGAGGGAGCAATCAGCCCCAGCATTTT.

V gene TRBV4-2 combines with J gene TRBJ1-1; D not resolved. Trimming shortened V by 3 bases and J by 1 base, and 12 bases separated the two germline ends. The germline CDR1 and CDR2 sequences are LGHNA and YNFKEQ. The CDR3 extends over 15 amino acids. The CDR3 is CASSQETFENTEAFF. Here the CDR3 DNA reads TGTGCCAGCAGCCAGGAGACTTTCGAGAACACTGAAGCTTTCTTT.

This chain connects TRBV19 to TRBJ1-2, with TRBD1 matching over 8 bases. From germline, CDR1 is LNHDA and CDR2 SQIVND (reference sequence). The CDR3 has 14 residues. V was clipped by 4 bases and J by 6 bases; unmatched bases: 7. Here the CDR3 reads CASSTQGAEHGYTF. In nucleotides, the CDR3 is TGTGCCAGTAGTACTCAGGGGGCAGAGCATGGCTACACCTTC.

DNA of the CDR3: TGTGCCAGCAGACCCCCACCGGACAGGGAACATGGCTACACCTTC. It yields the protein CASRPPPDREHGYTF. The J gene is TRBJ1-2, the V gene TRBV28; 8 bases line up with TRBD1. Germline CDR1 and CDR2: MDHEN and SYDVKM. V dropped 6 bases and J dropped 6; count of bases not matched to a gene: 12. The CDR3 consists of 15 residues.

The gene calls are TRBV5-1 and TRBJ2-7; D is possibly TRBD1 (6 bases). Germline V lookup: CDR1 SGHRS, CDR2 YFSETQ. The CDR3 contains 15 residues. V lost 3 bases to trimming and J lost 5 bases, with 18 bases between them. CDR3 in amino acids: CASSSHTGYGNEQYF. The CDR3 coding sequence is TGCGCCAGCAGCTCGCATACAGGGTACGGGAACGAGCAGTACTTC.

The chain recombines TRBV9 with TRBJ2-7; a possible D gene is TRBD2 (7 bases). The CDR3 has 15 amino acids. Trimming pared 2 bases from V and 2 bases from J, leaving 14 bases between. The germline V gene encodes CDR1 SGDLS and CDR2 YYNGEE. The CDR3 DNA reads TGTGCCAGCAGCGTTGGCGGAGGGGGGGCCTACGAGCAGTACTTC. Its protein is CASSVGGGGAYEQYF.

The CDR3 DNA reads TGTGCCAGCAGTGAACCCGGGACAGGGATGCGGAATGAGCAGTTCTTC. This encodes CASSEPGTGMRNEQFF. V is TRBV6-1 and J is TRBJ2-1; 9 nucleotides line up with TRBD1. The V and J ends lost 2 bases and 7 bases, in that order; junction bases with no gene match: 9. Looked up from germline, CDR1 is MNHNS and CDR2 is SASEGT. The CDR3 is made up of 16 amino acids.

The chain couples TRBV28 to TRBJ1-5; D remains unclear. The germline gives CDR1 MDHEN, CDR2 SYDVKM. Trimming pared 7 bases from V and 2 bases from J, leaving 15 bases between. There are 15 residues in the CDR3. Here the CDR3 reads CASNERGMGNQPQHF. CDR3 nucleotides: TGTGCCAGCAACGAGCGAGGGATGGGCAATCAGCCCCAGCATTTT.

J is TRBJ2-5 and V is TRBV19; perhaps TRBD2 as D (5 bases). This CDR3 has 13 residues. Trimming took 6 bases from V and 2 from J, leaving 10 bases between them. Germline assignment: CDR1 LNHDA and CDR2 SQIVND (reference sequence). CDR3: CASRGRNQETQYF. The CDR3 nucleotides are TGTGCCAGTAGAGGGAGAAATCAAGAGACCCAGTACTTC. The full variable domain, with the rest looked up from reference TRBV19 and TRBJ2-5, is DGGITQSPKYLFRKEGQNVTLSCEQNLNHDAMYWYRQDPGQGLRLIYYSQIVNDFQKGDIAEGYSVSREKKESFPLTVTSAQKNPTAFYLCASRGRNQETQYFGPGTRLLVL.

This sequence joins TRBV6-6 and TRBJ2-1; D possibly corresponds to TRBD2 (6 bases). This CDR3 has 13 amino acids. Germline CDR1 reads MNHNY; CDR2 reads SVGAGI (reference sequence). Trimming cost V 6 bases and J 7 bases, with 13 bases left between them. The CDR3 DNA sequence: TGTGCCAGCAGGCCCGGCGGGGTGAATGAGCAGTTCTTC. It specifies CASRPGGVNEQFF.

This clone has just one count. The V gene is TRBV19, the J gene TRBJ1-4; D may be TRBD1 (6 bases). Trimming removed 8 bases from V and 8 bases from J, with 18 bases in between. The CDR3 is 14 residues long. CDR1 is LNHDA and CDR2 is SQIVND in the germline V gene (reference sequence). The CDR3 loop is CASLRGGIGEKLFF. Here the CDR3 DNA reads TGTGCCAGTCTTAGGGGGGGAATAGGAGAAAAACTGTTTTTT.

This sequence joins TRBV2 and TRBJ1-6; D gene uncertain. Germline CDR1 is SNHLY and CDR2 is FYNNEI. V was pared by 8 bases and J by 8 bases, with 19 bases between. This CDR3 has 15 amino acids. CDR3: CASSLTEGLDSPLHF. CDR3 nucleotides: TGTGCCAGCTCACTCACGGAGGGTCTGGATTCACCCCTCCACTTT. Complete variable domain (other parts from reference TRBV2 and TRBJ1-6): EPEVTQTPSHQVTQMGQEVILRCVPISNHLYFYWYRQILGQKVEFLVSFYNNEISEKSEIFDDQFSVERPDGSNFTLKIRSTKLEDSAMYFCASSLTEGLDSPLHFGNGTRLTVT.

V usage is TRBV13 and J usage is TRBJ2-7, with D possibly being TRBD2 (6 bases). Per germline, CDR1 PRHDT and CDR2 FYEKMQ (reference sequence). V lost 5 bases, J lost 2 bases, and 13 bases lay in between. There are 14 residues in the CDR3. The CDR3 DNA is TGTGCCAGCAGCCGAACGGGAGAAGCCTACGAGCAGTACTTC. It codes for CASSRTGEAYEQYF.

The V and J genes are TRBV6-6 and TRBJ1-6; 10 bases match TRBD1. CDR3 length: 15 amino acids. CDR1 MNHNY and CDR2 SVGAGI come from the germline V gene (reference sequence). The junction had 9 bases not matched to a gene; V was cut back by 7 bases and J by 9 bases. CDR3 region: CASKSTGGAGSPLHF. The CDR3 bases are TGTGCCAGCAAATCGACAGGGGGCGCCGGTTCACCCCTCCACTTT.

The V gene is TRBV27, the J gene TRBJ1-6; tentative D call: TRBD1 (5 bases). Between the trimmed V and J ends, which lost 5 bases and 9 bases, there was a span of 17 bases. The CDR3 has 15 amino acids. The germline V gene has CDR1 MNHEY and CDR2 SMNVEV (reference sequence). The CDR3 is CASSPTWQGSSPLHF. CDR3 coding DNA: TGTGCCAGCAGTCCCACCTGGCAGGGTAGTTCACCCCTCCACTTT.